Following are 25 T cell receptor beta chains from one sample sequenced in a study of cytomegalovirus exposure and HLA in healthy donors. Primers included in the PCR were 60 Vbeta and 13 Jbeta primers. Repertoires were generated with immunoSEQ multiplex PCR, while TCRdb's copy carries only in-frame clones and drops some. The data show 150,000 to 200,000 clones, with 65% to 70% seen just once and around 4.3% held by the top ten. Sequenced sample: PBMCs. These receptors originate from a woman aged 18-35 years in good health and CMV-seropositive.

The V gene is TRBV10-1, the J gene TRBJ2-1, with D tentatively TRBD2 (5 bases). This CDR3 contains 14 residues. The V end was cut by 4 bases, the J end by 5 bases, with 12 bases between. Germline-derived CDR1 and CDR2 are WNHNN and SYGVQD (reference sequence). CDR3 sequence (DNA): TGCGCCAGCAGTGGGGATGCGGGTCACAATGAGCAGTTCTTC. Its translation is CASSGDAGHNEQFF.

V usage is TRBV13 and J usage is TRBJ2-5, with TRBD1 matching over 7 bases. Judging by the DNA end, TRBJ2-7 fits better; the J call may be wrong. This CDR3 is built from 14 residues. Looked up from germline, CDR1 is PRHDT and CDR2 is FYEKMQ (reference sequence). Here the CDR3 reads CASSPDRRPTEQYF. The CDR3 DNA is TGTGCCAGCAGCCCGGACAGGAGACCTACCGAGCAGTACTTC.

The chain has TRBV27 and TRBJ2-7; no firm D call. The CDR3 is made up of 17 amino acids. Germline-derived CDR1 and CDR2 are MNHEY and SMNVEV (reference sequence). Trimming left V 0 bases short and J 3 bases short, with 18 bases between. The DNA for the CDR3 is TGTGCCAGCAGTTTATCGAGAGCTTCCGGCAGGCACTACGAGCAGTACTTC. As protein: CASSLSRASGRHYEQYF.

The genes are TRBV6-1 and TRBJ1-1, with D tentatively TRBD1 (6 bases). V was pared by 4 bases and J by 7 bases, with 19 bases between. The CDR3 length is 15 residues. CDR1 is MNHNS, CDR2 SASEGT, per germline. As DNA, the CDR3 is TGTGCCAGCAGTGCTATCTCAGGGGTCGCGCTTGAAGCTTTCTTT. This translates into CASSAISGVALEAFF.

Only a few counts were recorded for this clone. The V call is TRBV9, the J call TRBJ1-1; 8 bases line up with TRBD1. This CDR3 region has 15 residues. From germline, CDR1 is SGDLS and CDR2 YYNGEE. The V segment lost 4 bases and the J segment 5 bases; nucleotides outside the gene matches: 10. Here the CDR3 reads CASSPLGQAGTEAFF. In DNA, the CDR3 is TGTGCCAGCAGCCCCTTGGGACAGGCAGGGACTGAAGCTTTCTTT.

The rearrangement links TRBV7-6 to TRBJ2-5, with 12 bases lining up with TRBD2. This CDR3 has 17 amino acids. Looked up from germline, CDR1 is SGHVS and CDR2 is FNYEAQ. J lost 5 bases, V lost 1 base, and 8 bases had no gene match. The CDR3 region is CASSLGALAGGSETQYF. The CDR3 DNA reads as TGTGCCAGCAGCTTAGGGGCACTAGCGGGAGGATCGGAGACCCAGTACTTC.

The rearrangement links TRBV30 to TRBJ2-7; TRBD2 aligns across 7 bases. The CDR3 length is 14 residues. The V gene end was trimmed by 4 bases and the J gene end by 5 bases; junction bases not matched to a gene: 11. Looked up from germline, CDR1 is GTSNPN and CDR2 is SVGIG (reference sequence). CDR3 nucleotide sequence: TGTGCCTGGACCAGGACTAGTGGTAGGGACGAGCAGTACTTC. It codes for CAWTRTSGRDEQYF.

The V call is TRBV7-3, the J call TRBJ1-4; the D gene is possibly TRBD1 (5 bases). This CDR3 is built from 13 residues. CDR1 SGHTA and CDR2 FQGTGA come from the germline V gene. V lost 5 bases and J lost 7, with 11 bases in between. In nucleotides, the CDR3 is TGTGCCAGCAGCCCTGACAGAGGTGAAAAACTGTTTTTT. Its protein product is CASSPDRGEKLFF. The full variable domain, with the rest looked up from reference TRBV7-3 and TRBJ1-4, is GAGVSQTPSNKVTEKGKYVELRCDPISGHTALYWYRQSLGQGPEFLIYFQGTGAADDSGLPNDRFFAVRPEGSVSTLKIQRTERGDSAVYLCASSPDRGEKLFFGSGTQLSVL.

This clone was detected a few times. The V call is TRBV2, the J call TRBJ2-7, with TRBD2 matching over 8 bases. J was trimmed by 1 base and V by 4 bases; bases with no gene match: 3. In germline, CDR1 is SNHLY, CDR2 FYNNEI. The CDR3 spans 14 residues. The CDR3, as DNA: TGTGCCAGCAGTGCCGGGACTAGGTCCTACGAGCAGTACTTC. Its protein product is CASSAGTRSYEQYF.

The chain employs TRBV18 and TRBJ2-2; 8 bases fit TRBD1. Germline V gives CDR1 KGHSH, CDR2 LQKENI. The CDR3 covers 19 residues. Losses at the gene ends were 3 bases for V and 1 base for J; bases not matched to a gene: 13. CDR3 loop: CASSPLTRGLIMNTGELFF. The CDR3 coding sequence is TGTGCCAGCTCACCCCTGACCAGGGGGCTCATTATGAACACCGGGGAGCTGTTTTTT.

The sample holds a few counts of this clone. This chain uses TRBV19 with TRBJ1-2; D is unresolved. The CDR3 covers 15 residues. The germline gives CDR1 LNHDA, CDR2 SQIVND (reference sequence). V gave up 7 bases and J gave up 4 bases, with 19 bases separating them. This chain's CDR3 is CASIERARGGYGYTF. The CDR3 bases are TGTGCCAGTATCGAACGAGCCCGGGGAGGCTATGGCTACACCTTC.

This clone was seen only a few times. The chain joins TRBV19 to TRBJ2-3, with 7 bases identical to TRBD1. V was pared by 2 bases and J by 1 base, with 0 bases of the junction left unmatched. Looked up from germline, CDR1 is LNHDA and CDR2 is SQIVND (reference sequence). The CDR3 spans 14 residues. CDR3 sequence reads: CASSITGGTDTQYF. DNA of the CDR3: TGTGCCAGTAGTATAACAGGGGGCACAGATACGCAGTATTTT. Based on the CDR3 plus reference TRBV19 and TRBJ2-3, the full variable domain is DGGITQSPKYLFRKEGQNVTLSCEQNLNHDAMYWYRQDPGQGLRLIYYSQIVNDFQKGDIAEGYSVSREKKESFPLTVTSAQKNPTAFYLCASSITGGTDTQYFGPGTRLTVL.

V usage is TRBV6-5 and J usage is TRBJ2-7; 7 nucleotides align to TRBD2. The CDR3 runs to 15 residues. J gave up 2 bases and V 2 bases, and 6 bases lay outside the gene matches. Germline V gene lookup returns CDR1 MNHEY and CDR2 SVGAGI. DNA for the CDR3: TGTGCCAGCAGTTACGGGGGGGATTCGACCTACGAGCAGTACTTC. This codes for CASSYGGDSTYEQYF.

This clone was seen a few times. The J gene is TRBJ2-7, the V gene TRBV7-6; 8 bases agree with TRBD1. The CDR3 is made up of 15 amino acids. Trimming at V came to 1 base and at J to 3 bases, leaving 5 bases not matched to a gene. Germline-derived CDR1 and CDR2 are SGHVS and FNYEAQ. CDR3 protein: CASSLGGTGFYEQYF. The CDR3, as DNA: TGTGCCAGCAGCTTAGGTGGGACAGGCTTCTACGAGCAGTACTTC.

This clone was found many times. The chain recombines TRBV18 with TRBJ2-6, with 7 nucleotides matching TRBD1. In germline, CDR1 is KGHSH, CDR2 LQKENI. CDR3 length: 18 residues. V dropped 3 bases and J dropped 0; count of bases not matched to a gene: 8. The CDR3 here is CASSPRTGSLSGANVLTF. CDR3 nucleotide sequence: TGTGCCAGCTCACCGCGGACAGGATCTCTCTCTGGGGCCAACGTCCTGACTTTC.

V gene TRBV21-1 combines with J gene TRBJ2-7; TRBD1, the table's D call, lacks a check against the DNA. TRBV21-1 is listed as a pseudogene. This CDR3 has 10 residues. The CDR3 loop is CASQFYEQYF. CDR3 DNA sequence: TGTGCCAGCCAGTTCTACGAGCAGTACTTC.

This clone was seen a single time. The gene calls are TRBV7-9 and TRBJ1-5; TRBD1 aligns across 9 bases. Germline V gene sequence: CDR1 SEHNR, CDR2 FQNEAQ (reference sequence). CDR3 length: 15 residues. V gave up 4 bases and J gave up 4 bases; unmatched junction bases: 5. The CDR3 loop reads CASSSTGGRNQPQHF. The CDR3 bases are TGTGCCAGCAGCTCAACAGGGGGCCGGAATCAGCCCCAGCATTTT.

This chain joins TRBV7-9 and TRBJ2-3, with a possible D match to TRBD1 (6 bases). The CDR3 runs to 14 residues. Germline V gene lookup returns CDR1 SEHNR and CDR2 FQNEAQ (reference sequence). V lost 5 bases to trimming and J lost 4 bases, with 13 bases between them. The CDR3 protein is CASSPWTAPDTQYF. CDR3 coding DNA: TGTGCCAGCAGCCCGTGGACAGCGCCAGATACGCAGTATTTT.

As concerns this clone: Additional DNA sequences in this sample encode the identical CDR3. The V and J genes are TRBV7-2 and TRBJ2-5, with 9 bases identical to TRBD1. With 2 bases clipped from V and 4 bases from J, the junction kept 2 bases outside the gene matches. Germline V gene lookup returns CDR1 SGHTA and CDR2 FQGNSA. This CDR3 comprises 14 residues. The CDR3 nucleotides read TGTGCCAGCAGCTTAAACAGGGGGCGAGAGACCCAGTACTTC. Its translation is CASSLNRGRETQYF.

V and J are TRBV7-5 and TRBJ1-6. TRBV7-5 is an annotated pseudogene. The CDR3 consists of 12 residues. The CDR3 DNA sequence: TGTGCCAGAAGCCCGCACGAGTATCCCCTCCACTTT. Translating gives CARSPHEYPLHF.

The V and J genes are TRBV29-1 and TRBJ1-2; 10 nucleotides match TRBD1. This CDR3 region has 12 residues. CDR1 and CDR2 (germline): SQVTM, ANQGSEA. V shed 7 bases, J shed 7 bases, and the junction held 6 bases outside the gene matches. The CDR3 nucleotides read TGCAGCGGACGGGACAGGGGCTCTGGCTACACCTTC. Its translation: CSGRDRGSGYTF.

This clone is a singleton in its sample. V and J are TRBV5-4 and TRBJ2-7; D uncertain. V lost 4 bases, J lost 6 bases, and 20 bases lay in between. Germline CDR1 reads SGHNT; CDR2 reads YYREEE (reference sequence). The CDR3 sequence is 15 residues long. Here the CDR3 DNA reads TGTGCCAGCAGCACCGCTAGTTCCTATATCTCCGAGCAGTACTTC. Its translation is CASSTASSYISEQYF.

A word on this clone: Relative to the germline gene, one junction end is altered; a read error may explain this. The chain employs TRBV19 and TRBJ1-1, with unresolved D. The CDR3 loop spans 11 amino acids. The germline CDR1 and CDR2 sequences are LNHDA and SQIVND (reference sequence). DNA for the CDR3: TGTGCCAGTAGACTACACACTGAAGCCTTCTTT. Residues: CASRLHTEAFF.

The V call is TRBV6-5, the J call TRBJ2-7, with 8 bases lining up with TRBD1. The CDR3 sequence is 12 residues long. V was clipped by 6 bases and J by 3 bases; unmatched bases: 1. CDR1 and CDR2 (germline): MNHEY, SVGAGI. The CDR3 spells CASRGQGYEQYF. The DNA for the CDR3 is TGTGCCAGCAGAGGACAGGGCTACGAGCAGTACTTC.

The chain has TRBV28 and TRBJ2-7; 8 bases line up with TRBD2. Germline loops: CDR1 MDHEN, CDR2 SYDVKM. The CDR3 contains 14 residues. The V gene end was trimmed by 8 bases and the J gene end by 2 bases; junction bases not matched to a gene: 8. The CDR3 DNA reads as TGTGCCAGCCACACGACGGGAGGGGCCTACGAGCAGTACTTC. This codes for CASHTTGGAYEQYF.